The entry that follows covers one T cell receptor (beta chain) sequence. Its antigen is not known. TCRdb called the reads again in MiXCR, with one record for every CDR3 protein. The data hold around 900,000 distinct CDR3 sequences, with around 29% observed a single time. The data were obtained in a study of T cell repertoires in cytomegalovirus infection. Sequencing used cultured CD8+ T cells from PBMCs, obtained from culture after CMV antigen stimulation. The TCR sequence derives from a human donor in good health (CMV status not recorded). Some clones in this sample may be carry-over from other donors' samples.

This chain's CDR3 is CASSYSSAGESGELFF. The CDR3 DNA reads as TGTGCCAGCAGTTACTCGTCTGCAGGGGAATCCGGGGAGCTGTTTTTT. The chain combines TRBV6-5 with TRBJ2-2, with D tentatively TRBD1 (6 bases). The CDR3 contains 16 residues. Trimming cost V 0 bases and J 6 bases, with 14 bases left between them. Germline V lookup: CDR1 MNHEY, CDR2 SVGAGI.